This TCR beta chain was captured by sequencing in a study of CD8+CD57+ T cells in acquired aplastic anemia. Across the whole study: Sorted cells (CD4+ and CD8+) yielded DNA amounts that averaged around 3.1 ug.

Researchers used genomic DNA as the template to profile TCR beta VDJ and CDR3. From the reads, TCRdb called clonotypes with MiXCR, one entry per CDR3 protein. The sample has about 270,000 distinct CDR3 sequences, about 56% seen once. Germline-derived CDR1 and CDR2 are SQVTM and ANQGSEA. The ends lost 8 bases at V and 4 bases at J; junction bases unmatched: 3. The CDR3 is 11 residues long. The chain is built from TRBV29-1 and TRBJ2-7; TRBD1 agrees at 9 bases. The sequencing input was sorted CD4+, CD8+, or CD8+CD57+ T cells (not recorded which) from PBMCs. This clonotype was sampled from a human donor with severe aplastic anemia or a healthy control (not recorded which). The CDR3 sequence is CSLTGGYEQYF. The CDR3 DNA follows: TGCAGCCTGACAGGGGGGTACGAGCAGTACTTC.